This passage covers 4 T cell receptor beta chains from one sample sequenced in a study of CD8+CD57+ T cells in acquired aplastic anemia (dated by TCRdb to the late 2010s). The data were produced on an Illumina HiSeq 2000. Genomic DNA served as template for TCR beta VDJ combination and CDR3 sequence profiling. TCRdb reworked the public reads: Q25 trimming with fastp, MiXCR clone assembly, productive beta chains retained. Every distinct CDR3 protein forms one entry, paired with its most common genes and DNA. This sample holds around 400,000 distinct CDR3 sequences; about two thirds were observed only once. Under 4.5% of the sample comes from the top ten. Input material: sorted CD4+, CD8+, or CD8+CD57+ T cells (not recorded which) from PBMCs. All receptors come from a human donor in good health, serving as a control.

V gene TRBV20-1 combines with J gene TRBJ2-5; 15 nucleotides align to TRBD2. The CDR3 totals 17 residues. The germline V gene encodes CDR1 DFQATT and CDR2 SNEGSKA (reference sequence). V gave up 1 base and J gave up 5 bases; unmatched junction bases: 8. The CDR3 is CSARAGLAGGPPETQYF. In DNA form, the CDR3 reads TGCAGTGCTAGAGCTGGACTAGCGGGGGGGCCGCCTGAGACCCAGTACTTC.

The CDR3 protein is CASSTAAINYGYTF. CDR3 DNA sequence: TGTGCCAGTAGTACCGCAGCTATCAACTATGGCTACACCTTC. The genes are TRBV19 and TRBJ1-2; D is undetermined. The CDR3 length is 14 residues. The V gene lost 4 bases and the J gene lost 2 bases, with 11 bases spanning the gap. CDR1 LNHDA and CDR2 SQIVND come from the germline V gene (reference sequence).

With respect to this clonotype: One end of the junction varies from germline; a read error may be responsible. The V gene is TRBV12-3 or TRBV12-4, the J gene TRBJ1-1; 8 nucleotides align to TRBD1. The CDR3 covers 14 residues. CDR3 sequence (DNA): TGTGCCAGCACCAGGACAGGGTCGGGGACTGAAGCTTCCTTT. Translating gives CASTRTGSGTEASF.

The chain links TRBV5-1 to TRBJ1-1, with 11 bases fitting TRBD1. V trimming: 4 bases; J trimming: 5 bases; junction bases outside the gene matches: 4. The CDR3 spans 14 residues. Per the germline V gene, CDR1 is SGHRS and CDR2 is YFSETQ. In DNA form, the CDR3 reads TGCGCCAGCAGCGGGGGACAGGGGGTTACTGAAGCTTTCTTT. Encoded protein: CASSGGQGVTEAFF.